Following are 13 T cell receptor beta chains from one sample sequenced in a study of T cells in Graves' hyperthyroidism and ophthalmopathy. Amplification of TCR beta CDR3 regions was performed using RNA transcripts as template. HTBI primers were the set used in a first-round RT-PCR of the TCR CDR3. TCRdb processed the multiplex PCR reads anew with MiXCR; each CDR3 protein has one entry. The repertoire holds under 200,000 distinct CDR3 sequences, with over 7.5% as singletons. What was sequenced was blood. The source is a woman aged 18-35 years with Graves' hyperthyroidism that later progressed to Graves' ophthalmopathy.

This clonotype occurred many times. The chain combines TRBV28 with TRBJ2-1, with TRBD2 matching 9 bases. The CDR3 is 17 amino acids. J was trimmed by 6 bases and V by 6 bases; bases with no gene match: 15. Germline loops: CDR1 MDHEN, CDR2 SYDVKM. DNA of the CDR3: TGTGCCAGCAGCCCCCGGGGTAGCGGGAGAGGAGGCAATGAGCAGTTCTTC. Residues: CASSPRGSGRGGNEQFF.

This clonotype was found many times. The chain combines TRBV18 with TRBJ2-2, with a weak D call TRBD2 (6 bases). Deletions cut 2 bases from V and 1 base from J, with 8 bases between. CDR3 length: 15 residues. Germline-derived CDR1 and CDR2 are KGHSH and LQKENI. DNA of the CDR3: TGTGCCAGCTCACCAACCGGGGGGAACACCGGGGAGCTGTTTTTT. This sequence encodes CASSPTGGNTGELFF.

This clonotype was recorded many times. The V call is TRBV20-1, the J call TRBJ1-1; the match to TRBD1 covers 11 bases. CDR3 length equals 14 residues. V trimming: 2 bases; J trimming: 4 bases; junction bases outside the gene matches: 3. Germline V lookup: CDR1 DFQATT, CDR2 SNEGSKA (reference sequence). The CDR3 DNA follows: TGCAGTGCTAGAAAGGGACAGGGGGTCACTGAAGCTTTCTTT. Its translation is CSARKGQGVTEAFF.

This clonotype was recorded at least ten times. The chain combines TRBV20-1 with TRBJ2-5; perhaps TRBD2 as D (7 bases). Trimming removed 3 bases from V and 0 bases from J, with 23 bases in between. The CDR3 totals 18 residues. Germline V gene sequence: CDR1 DFQATT, CDR2 SNEGSKA (reference sequence). The CDR3 bases are TGCAGTGCTAGTCACGGGGGGCAAATCCTTGCGTACCAAGAGACCCAGTACTTC. Its translation is CSASHGGQILAYQETQYF.

In regard to this clonotype: It may be a read error: a sequence one base away is much more abundant. This chain uses TRBV6-4 with TRBJ2-7, with no clear D. The germline V gene has CDR1 MRHNA and CDR2 SNTAGT. This CDR3 spans 15 amino acids. This CDR3 is CASSEIPTGSYELYF. CDR3 sequence (DNA): TGTGCCAGCAGTGAAATTCCAACCGGGTCCTACGAGCTGTACTTC.

Note on this clonotype: A much bigger clone sits one base away, suggesting this may be a read error. The J gene is TRBJ2-1, the V gene TRBV6-2 or TRBV6-3; 7 bases align to TRBD2. The length of the CDR3 is 15 residues. The V gene's germline CDR1 is MNHEY and CDR2 SVGEGT. J gave up 8 bases and V 2 bases, and 9 bases lay outside the gene matches. CDR3 sequence: CASSYPWGGVDEQFF. CDR3 bases: TGTGCCAGCAGTTACCCGTGGGGGGGGGTAGATGAGCAGTTCTTC.

This chain uses TRBV20-1 with TRBJ2-3, with a weak D call TRBD1 (6 bases). The CDR3 is made up of 13 amino acids. The V gene lost 0 bases and the J gene lost 8 bases, with 12 bases spanning the gap. Germline V gene data show CDR1 as DFQATT and CDR2 as SNEGSKA (reference sequence). The CDR3: CSARDVRGGTQYF. The CDR3 DNA follows: TGCAGTGCTAGAGATGTTCGAGGGGGTACGCAGTATTTT.

The V and J genes are TRBV19 and TRBJ2-5; the D is unclear. V was pared by 4 bases and J by 5 bases, with 2 bases between. The CDR3 has 10 residues. The germline V gene has CDR1 LNHDA and CDR2 SQIVND (reference sequence). CDR3: CASSTETQYF. CDR3 nucleotides: TGTGCCAGTAGTACGGAGACCCAGTACTTC.

This clonotype appeared a few times. V usage is TRBV28 and J usage is TRBJ1-2, with 8 bases identical to TRBD1. This CDR3 is built from 12 residues. Germline V gene sequence: CDR1 MDHEN, CDR2 SYDVKM. Trimming removed 2 bases from V and 11 bases from J; junction bases left unmatched: 4. Here the CDR3 DNA reads TGTGCCAGCAGTTTACGGACAGGGAAGTACACCTTC. Translation: CASSLRTGKYTF.

The rearrangement uses TRBV5-6 and TRBJ2-3; 10 nucleotides align to TRBD2. From germline, CDR1 is SGHDT and CDR2 YYEEEE. The CDR3 is 16 residues long. Losses at the gene ends were 4 bases for V and 7 bases for J; bases not matched to a gene: 12. DNA for the CDR3: TGTGCCAGCAGCAATGGGCCTAGCGGGGGCACGTATACGCAGTATTTT. It yields the protein CASSNGPSGGTYTQYF.

This clonotype has at least ten counts. The V gene is TRBV28, the J gene TRBJ1-2, with TRBD1 matching over 11 bases. Losses at the gene ends were 6 bases for V and 3 bases for J; bases not matched to a gene: 6. Germline CDR1 MDHEN, CDR2 SYDVKM. This CDR3 region has 15 residues. The CDR3: CASRFGQGAYYGYTF. As DNA, the CDR3 is TGTGCCAGCAGATTTGGACAGGGGGCCTACTATGGCTACACCTTC.

This clonotype was detected many times. The V call is TRBV7-9, the J call TRBJ2-1; 8 nucleotides align to TRBD2. CDR1 and CDR2 (germline): SEHNR, FQNEAQ (reference sequence). V lost 5 bases to trimming and J lost 3 bases; unmatched junction nucleotides: 6. The CDR3 sequence is 15 residues long. The CDR3 region is CASSLVAGLYNEQFF. In nucleotides, the CDR3 is TGTGCCAGCAGCCTGGTAGCGGGGCTCTACAATGAGCAGTTCTTC.

At least ten counts were recorded for this clonotype. The V gene is TRBV6-6, the J gene TRBJ2-4; 7 bases line up with TRBD2. Germline-derived CDR1 and CDR2 are MNHNY and SVGAGI (reference sequence). This CDR3 region has 18 residues. Trimming removed 0 bases from V and 4 bases from J; junction bases left unmatched: 12. CDR3 bases: TGTGCCAGCAGTTACTCGATCAGTTTTGGCGGGAGAAAAAACATTCAGTACTTC. This translates into CASSYSISFGGRKNIQYF.